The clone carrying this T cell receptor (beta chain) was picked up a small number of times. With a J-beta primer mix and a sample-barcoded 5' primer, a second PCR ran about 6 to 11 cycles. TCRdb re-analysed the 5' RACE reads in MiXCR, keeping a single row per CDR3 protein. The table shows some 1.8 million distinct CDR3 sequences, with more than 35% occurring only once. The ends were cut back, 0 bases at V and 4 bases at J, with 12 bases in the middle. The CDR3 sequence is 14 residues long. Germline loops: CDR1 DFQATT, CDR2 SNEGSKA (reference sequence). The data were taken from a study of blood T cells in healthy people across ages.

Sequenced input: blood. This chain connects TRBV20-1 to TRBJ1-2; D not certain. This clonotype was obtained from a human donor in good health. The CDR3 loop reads CSARDIVSPYGYTF. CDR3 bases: TGCAGTGCTAGAGATATCGTCTCGCCCTATGGCTACACCTTC.